These T cell receptor beta chains were read from a single sample in a study of blood T cell repertoires in COVID-19. Measured with immunoSEQ multiplex PCR; TCRdb has only the in-frame clones, and not every one. Found here are about 80,000 clones, around 79% of them singletons; the top ten hold about 12%. Sequencing was done on a sample of peripheral blood. Receptors were obtained from an elderly man with acute or convalescent COVID-19. The CDR3 runs from the conserved cysteine through the conserved F or W. The D gene is left open where the match is weak. The size entry is marked missing in some rows and otherwise reads once, few, many or a size class.

CDR3 protein | CDR3 DNA | V gene | clone size | D gene | J gene
CASRKWDTLNTEAFF | TGTGCCAGCAGGAAATGGGACACCCTGAACACTGAAGCTTTCTTT | TRBV3-1/TRBV3-2 | - | - | TRBJ1-1
CAIKPGQGYHTEAFF | TGTGCCATCAAACCGGGACAGGGGTATCACACTGAAGCTTTCTTT | TRBV10-3 | few | TRBD1 | TRBJ1-1
CASSRTSNSNQPQHF | TGTGCCAGCAGCCGGACTTCAAATAGCAATCAGCCCCAGCATTTT | TRBV7-9 | - | - | TRBJ1-5
CASSHFTGRVSPLHF | TGTGCCAGCAGCCATTTCACCGGGAGGGTTTCACCCCTCCACTTT | TRBV14 | - | - | TRBJ1-6
CASSPGQGLNEQFF | TGTGCCAGCTCACCAGGACAGGGTTTAAATGAGCAGTTCTTC | TRBV18 | - | TRBD1 | TRBJ2-1
CASSLSGGAGTQYF | TGTGCCAGCAGCTTAAGCGGGGGGGCAGGGACCCAGTACTTC | TRBV7-3 | - | TRBD2 | TRBJ2-5
CASSYSNSYGEAFF | TGTGCCAGCAGTTACTCGAACAGCTACGGTGAAGCTTTCTTT | TRBV6-5 | - | - | TRBJ1-1
CASSQDLGLGQPQHF | TGCGCCAGCAGCCAAGATCTTGGGCTCGGCCAGCCCCAGCATTTT | TRBV4-1 | - | - | TRBJ1-5
CASSLASEETQYF | TGTGCCAGCAGCCTAGCGTCCGAAGAGACCCAGTACTTC | TRBV12-3/TRBV12-4 | - | - | TRBJ2-5
CASSQGGNEKLFF | TGTGCCAGCAGCCAAGGAGGAAATGAAAAACTGTTTTTT | TRBV3-1/TRBV3-2 | few | - | TRBJ1-4